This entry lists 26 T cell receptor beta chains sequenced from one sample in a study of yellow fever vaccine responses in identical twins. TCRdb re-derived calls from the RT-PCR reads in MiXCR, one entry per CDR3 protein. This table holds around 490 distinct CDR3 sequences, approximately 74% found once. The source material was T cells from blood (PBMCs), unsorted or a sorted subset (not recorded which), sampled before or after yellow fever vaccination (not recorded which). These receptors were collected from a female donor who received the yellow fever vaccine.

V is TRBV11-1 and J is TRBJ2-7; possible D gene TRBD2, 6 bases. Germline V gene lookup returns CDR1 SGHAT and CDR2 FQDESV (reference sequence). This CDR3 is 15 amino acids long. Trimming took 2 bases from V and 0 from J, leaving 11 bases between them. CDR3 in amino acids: CASSLYAGPSYEQYV. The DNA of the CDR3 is TGTGCCAGCAGCTTATACGCGGGGCCCTCCTACGAGCAGTACGTC.

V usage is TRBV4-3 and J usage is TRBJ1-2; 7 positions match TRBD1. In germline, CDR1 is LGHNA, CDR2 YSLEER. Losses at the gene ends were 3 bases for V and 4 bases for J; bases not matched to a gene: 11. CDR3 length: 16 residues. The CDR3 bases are TGCGCCAGCAGCCAGGAGATCGGCCCAGGGGGCTATGGCTACACCTTC. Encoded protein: CASSQEIGPGGYGYTF.

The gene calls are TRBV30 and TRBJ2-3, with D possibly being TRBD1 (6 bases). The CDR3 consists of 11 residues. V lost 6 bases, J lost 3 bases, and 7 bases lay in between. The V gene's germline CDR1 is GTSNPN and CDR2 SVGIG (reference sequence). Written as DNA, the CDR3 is TGTGCCTGCAGGGGTACAGATACGCAGTATTTT. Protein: CACRGTDTQYF.

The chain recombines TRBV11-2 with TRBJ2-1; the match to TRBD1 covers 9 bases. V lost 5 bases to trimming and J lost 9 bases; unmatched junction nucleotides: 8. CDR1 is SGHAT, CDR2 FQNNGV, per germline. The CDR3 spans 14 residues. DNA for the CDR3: TGTGCCAGCAGCCCAGGGGGACAGGGTGGTGAGCAGTTCTTC. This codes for CASSPGGQGGEQFF. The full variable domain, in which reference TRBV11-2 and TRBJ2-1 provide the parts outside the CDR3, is EAGVAQSPRYKIIEKRQSVAFWCNPISGHATLYWYQQILGQGPKLLIQFQNNGVVDDSQLPKDRFSAERLKGVDSTLKIQPAKLEDSAVYLCASSPGGQGGEQFFGPGTRLTVL.

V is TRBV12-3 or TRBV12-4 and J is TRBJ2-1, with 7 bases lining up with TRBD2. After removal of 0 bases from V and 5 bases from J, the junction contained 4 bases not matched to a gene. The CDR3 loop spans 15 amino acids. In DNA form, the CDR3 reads TGTGCCAGCAGTTTAGCGGGAGGGCCGGACAATGAGCAGTTCTTC. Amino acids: CASSLAGGPDNEQFF.

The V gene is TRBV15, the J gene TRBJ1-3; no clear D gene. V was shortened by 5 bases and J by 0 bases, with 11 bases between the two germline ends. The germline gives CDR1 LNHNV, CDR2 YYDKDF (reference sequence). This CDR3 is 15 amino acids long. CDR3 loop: CATSPERDSGNTIYF. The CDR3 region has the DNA TGTGCCACCAGCCCTGAACGAGACTCTGGAAACACCATATATTTT. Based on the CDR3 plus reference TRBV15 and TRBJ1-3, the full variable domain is DAMVIQNPRYQVTQFGKPVTLSCSQTLNHNVMYWYQQKSSQAPKLLFHYYDKDFNNEADTPDNFQSRRPNTSFCFLDIRSPGLGDTAMYLCATSPERDSGNTIYFGEGSWLTVV.

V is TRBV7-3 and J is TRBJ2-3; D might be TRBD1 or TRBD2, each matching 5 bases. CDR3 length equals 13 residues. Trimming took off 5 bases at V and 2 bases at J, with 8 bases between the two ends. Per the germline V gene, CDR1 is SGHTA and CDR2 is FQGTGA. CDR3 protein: CASSGDHTDTQYF. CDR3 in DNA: TGTGCCAGCAGCGGGGACCACACAGATACGCAGTATTTT.

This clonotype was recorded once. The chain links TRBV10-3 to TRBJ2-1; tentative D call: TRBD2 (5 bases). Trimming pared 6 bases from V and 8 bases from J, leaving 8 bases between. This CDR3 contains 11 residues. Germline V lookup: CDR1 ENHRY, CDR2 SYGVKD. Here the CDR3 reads CAISPGYEQFF. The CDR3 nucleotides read TGTGCCATCAGCCCGGGGTATGAGCAGTTCTTC.

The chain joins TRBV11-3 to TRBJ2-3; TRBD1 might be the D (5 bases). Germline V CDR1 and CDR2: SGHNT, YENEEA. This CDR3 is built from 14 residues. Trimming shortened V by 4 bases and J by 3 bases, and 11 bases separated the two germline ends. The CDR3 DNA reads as TGTGCCAGCAGCTCGGGCCCAGGGACAGATACGCAGTATTTT. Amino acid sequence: CASSSGPGTDTQYF.

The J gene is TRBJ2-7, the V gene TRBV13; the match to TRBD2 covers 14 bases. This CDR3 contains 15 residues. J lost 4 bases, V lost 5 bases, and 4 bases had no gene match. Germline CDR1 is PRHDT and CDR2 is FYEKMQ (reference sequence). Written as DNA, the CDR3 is TGTGCCAGCAGCCTTGGGACTAGCGGGGGTTACGAGCAGTACGTC. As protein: CASSLGTSGGYEQYV.

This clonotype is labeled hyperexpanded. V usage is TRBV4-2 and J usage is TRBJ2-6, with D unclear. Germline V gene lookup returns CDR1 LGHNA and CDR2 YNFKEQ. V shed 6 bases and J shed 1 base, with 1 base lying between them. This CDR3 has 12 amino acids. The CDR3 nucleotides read TGTGCCAGCAGATCTGGGGCCAACGTCCTGACTTTC. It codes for CASRSGANVLTF.

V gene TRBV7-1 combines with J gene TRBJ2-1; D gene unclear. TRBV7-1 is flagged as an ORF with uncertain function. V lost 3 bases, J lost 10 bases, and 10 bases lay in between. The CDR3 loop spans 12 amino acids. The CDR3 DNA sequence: TGTGCCAGCAGCTCCACTTCTATAGAGCAGTTCTTC. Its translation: CASSSTSIEQFF.

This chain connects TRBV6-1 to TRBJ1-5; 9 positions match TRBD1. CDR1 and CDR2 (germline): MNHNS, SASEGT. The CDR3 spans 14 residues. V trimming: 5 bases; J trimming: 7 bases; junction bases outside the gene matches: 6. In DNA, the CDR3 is TGTGCCAGCAGTAAACGACAGGGGGACCAGCCCCAGCATTTT. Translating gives CASSKRQGDQPQHF.

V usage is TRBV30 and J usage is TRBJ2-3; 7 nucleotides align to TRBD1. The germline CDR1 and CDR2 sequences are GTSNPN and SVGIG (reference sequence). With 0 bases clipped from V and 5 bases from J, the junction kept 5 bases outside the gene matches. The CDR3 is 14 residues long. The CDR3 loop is CAWSVGQGEDTQYF. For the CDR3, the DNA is TGTGCCTGGAGTGTTGGGCAGGGGGAAGATACGCAGTATTTT.

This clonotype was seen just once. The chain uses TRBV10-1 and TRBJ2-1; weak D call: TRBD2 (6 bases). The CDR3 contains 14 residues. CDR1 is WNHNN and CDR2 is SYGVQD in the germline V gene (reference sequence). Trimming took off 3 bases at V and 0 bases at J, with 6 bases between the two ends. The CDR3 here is CASSDSGSYNEQFF. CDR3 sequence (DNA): TGCGCCAGCAGTGATAGCGGCTCCTACAATGAGCAGTTCTTC.

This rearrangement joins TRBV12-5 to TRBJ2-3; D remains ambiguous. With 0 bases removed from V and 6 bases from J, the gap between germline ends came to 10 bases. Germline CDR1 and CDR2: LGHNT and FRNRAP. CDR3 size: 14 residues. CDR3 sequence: CASGLVLPADTQYF. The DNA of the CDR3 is TGTGCTAGTGGTTTGGTACTTCCGGCGGATACGCAGTATTTT. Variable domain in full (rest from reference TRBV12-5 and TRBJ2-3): DARVTQTPRHKVTEMGQEVTMRCQPILGHNTVFWYRQTMMQGLELLAYFRNRAPLDDSGMPKDRFSAEMPDATLATLKIQPSEPRDSAVYFCASGLVLPADTQYFGPGTRLTVL.

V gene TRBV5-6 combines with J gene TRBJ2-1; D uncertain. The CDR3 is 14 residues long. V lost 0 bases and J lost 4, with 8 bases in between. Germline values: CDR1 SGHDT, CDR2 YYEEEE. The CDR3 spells CASSLAHGYNEQFF. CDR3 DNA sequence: TGTGCCAGCAGCTTGGCCCACGGGTACAATGAGCAGTTCTTC.

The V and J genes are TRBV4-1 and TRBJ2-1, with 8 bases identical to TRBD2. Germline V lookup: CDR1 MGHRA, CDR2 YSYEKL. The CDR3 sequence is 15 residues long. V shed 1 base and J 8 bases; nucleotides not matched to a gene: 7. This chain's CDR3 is CASSQATAGVHEQFF. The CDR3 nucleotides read TGCGCCAGCAGCCAAGCAACAGCGGGAGTTCATGAGCAGTTCTTC.

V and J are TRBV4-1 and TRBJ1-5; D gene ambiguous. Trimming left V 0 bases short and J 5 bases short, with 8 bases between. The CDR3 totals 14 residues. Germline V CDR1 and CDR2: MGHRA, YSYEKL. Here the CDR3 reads CASSQDDGYQPQHF. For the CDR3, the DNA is TGCGCCAGCAGCCAAGACGACGGGTATCAGCCCCAGCATTTT.

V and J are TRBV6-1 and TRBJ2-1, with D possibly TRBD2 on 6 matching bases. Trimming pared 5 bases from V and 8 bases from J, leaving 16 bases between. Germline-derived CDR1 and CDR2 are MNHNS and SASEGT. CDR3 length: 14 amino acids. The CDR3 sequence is CASSIGTSQDEQFF. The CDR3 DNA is TGTGCCAGCAGTATCGGGACTTCCCAAGATGAGCAGTTCTTC.

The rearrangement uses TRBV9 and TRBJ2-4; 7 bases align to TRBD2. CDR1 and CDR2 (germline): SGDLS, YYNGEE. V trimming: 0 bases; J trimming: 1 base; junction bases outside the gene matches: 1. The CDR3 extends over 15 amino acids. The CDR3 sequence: CASSVGGSAKNIQYF. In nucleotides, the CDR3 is TGTGCCAGCAGCGTAGGCGGGAGTGCCAAAAACATTCAGTACTTC.

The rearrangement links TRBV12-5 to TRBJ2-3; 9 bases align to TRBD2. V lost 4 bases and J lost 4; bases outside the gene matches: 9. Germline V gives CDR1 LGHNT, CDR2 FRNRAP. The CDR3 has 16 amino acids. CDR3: CASGSRAAGGADTQYF. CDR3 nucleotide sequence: TGTGCTAGTGGTTCCCGCGCGGCGGGGGGGGCAGATACGCAGTATTTT.

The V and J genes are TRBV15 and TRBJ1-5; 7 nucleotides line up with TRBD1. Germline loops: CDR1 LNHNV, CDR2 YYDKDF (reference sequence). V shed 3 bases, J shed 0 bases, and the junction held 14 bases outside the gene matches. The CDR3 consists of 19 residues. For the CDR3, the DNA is TGTGCCACCAGCAGCCAAGGACAGGCGGGAGCTAATAGCAATCAGCCCCAGCATTTT. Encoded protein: CATSSQGQAGANSNQPQHF.

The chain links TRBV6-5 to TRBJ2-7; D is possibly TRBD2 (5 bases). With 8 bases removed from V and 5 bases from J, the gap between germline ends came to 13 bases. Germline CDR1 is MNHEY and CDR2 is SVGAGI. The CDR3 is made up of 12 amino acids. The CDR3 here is CASGYWGDEQYF. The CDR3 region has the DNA TGTGCCAGCGGATACTGGGGAGACGAGCAGTACTTC.

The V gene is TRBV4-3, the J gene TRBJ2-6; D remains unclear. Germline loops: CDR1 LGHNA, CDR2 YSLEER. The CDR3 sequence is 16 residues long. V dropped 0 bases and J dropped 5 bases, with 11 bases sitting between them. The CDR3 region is CASSQDGPTRANVLTF. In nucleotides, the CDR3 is TGCGCCAGCAGCCAAGATGGGCCGACAAGGGCCAACGTCCTGACTTTC.

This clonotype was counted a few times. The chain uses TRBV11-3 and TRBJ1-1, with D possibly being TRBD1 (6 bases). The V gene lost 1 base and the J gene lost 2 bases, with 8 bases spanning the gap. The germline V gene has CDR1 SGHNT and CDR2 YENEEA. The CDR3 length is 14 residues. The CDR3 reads CASSLGGPNTEAFF. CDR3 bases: TGTGCCAGCAGCTTAGGGGGGCCCAACACTGAAGCTTTCTTT.